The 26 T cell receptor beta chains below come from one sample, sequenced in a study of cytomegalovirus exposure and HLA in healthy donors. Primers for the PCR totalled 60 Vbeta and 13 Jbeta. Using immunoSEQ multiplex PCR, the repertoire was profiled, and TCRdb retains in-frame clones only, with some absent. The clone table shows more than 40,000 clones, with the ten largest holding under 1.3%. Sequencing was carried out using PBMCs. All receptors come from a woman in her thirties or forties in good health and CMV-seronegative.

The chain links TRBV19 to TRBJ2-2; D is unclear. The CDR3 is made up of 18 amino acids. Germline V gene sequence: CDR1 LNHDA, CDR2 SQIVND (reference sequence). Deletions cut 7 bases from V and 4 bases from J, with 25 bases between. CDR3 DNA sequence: TGTGCCAGTATGAGCGCCGTTCCCGGATCGAGACCCACCGGGGAGCTGTTTTTT. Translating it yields CASMSAVPGSRPTGELFF.

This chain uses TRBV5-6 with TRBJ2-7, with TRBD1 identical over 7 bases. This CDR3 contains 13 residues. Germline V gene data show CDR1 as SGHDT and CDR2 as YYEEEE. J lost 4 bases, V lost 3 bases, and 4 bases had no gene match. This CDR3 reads CASSSGQSYEQYF. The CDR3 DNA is TGTGCCAGCAGCTCGGGACAGTCATACGAGCAGTACTTC.

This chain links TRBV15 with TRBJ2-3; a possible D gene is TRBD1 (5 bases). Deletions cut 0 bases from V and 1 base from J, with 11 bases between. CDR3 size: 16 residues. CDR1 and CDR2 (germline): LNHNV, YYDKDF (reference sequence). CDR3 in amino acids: CATSRDRVGGTDTQYF. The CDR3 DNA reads TGTGCCACCAGCAGAGACAGGGTAGGAGGCACAGATACGCAGTATTTT.

CDR3 bases: TGTGCCAGCAGCGTCGACATTGGGAGCGGGAGATTTACAGATACGCAGTATTTT. It is translated as CASSVDIGSGRFTDTQYF. The chain employs TRBV9 and TRBJ2-3; TRBD2 matches 8 bases. In germline, CDR1 is SGDLS, CDR2 YYNGEE. V lost 2 bases to trimming and J lost 3 bases; unmatched junction nucleotides: 14. The CDR3 is 18 amino acids.

Written as DNA, the CDR3 is TGTGCCACCAGCAAGGGGGTTGGTACTGAAGCTTTCTTT. Translation gives CATSKGVGTEAFF. The chain employs TRBV15 and TRBJ1-1; weak D call: TRBD1 (6 bases). The CDR3 covers 13 residues. Looked up from germline, CDR1 is LNHNV and CDR2 is YYDKDF (reference sequence). V was cut by 4 bases and J by 5 bases, with 11 bases left in between. Full variable domain (outside the CDR3, taken from reference TRBV15 and TRBJ1-1): DAMVIQNPRYQVTQFGKPVTLSCSQTLNHNVMYWYQQKSSQAPKLLFHYYDKDFNNEADTPDNFQSRRPNTSFCFLDIRSPGLGDTAMYLCATSKGVGTEAFFGQGTRLTVV.

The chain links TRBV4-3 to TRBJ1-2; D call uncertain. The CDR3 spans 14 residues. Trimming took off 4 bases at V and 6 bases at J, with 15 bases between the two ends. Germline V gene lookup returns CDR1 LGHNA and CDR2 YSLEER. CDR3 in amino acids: CASSPGLLMHGYTF. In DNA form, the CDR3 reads TGCGCCAGCAGCCCTGGACTGCTGATGCATGGCTACACCTTC.

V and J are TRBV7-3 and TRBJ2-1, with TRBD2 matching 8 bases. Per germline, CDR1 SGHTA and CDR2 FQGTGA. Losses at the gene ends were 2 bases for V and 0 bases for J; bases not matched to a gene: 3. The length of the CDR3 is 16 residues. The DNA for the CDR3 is TGTGCCAGCAGCTTACACGGGAGGGCCTCCTACAATGAGCAGTTCTTC. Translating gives CASSLHGRASYNEQFF.

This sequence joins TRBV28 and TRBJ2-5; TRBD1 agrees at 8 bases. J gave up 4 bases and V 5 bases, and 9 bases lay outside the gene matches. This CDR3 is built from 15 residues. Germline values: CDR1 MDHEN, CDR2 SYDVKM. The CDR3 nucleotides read TGTGCCAGCAGTCTTCAGACAGGGGCCGGAGAGACCCAGTACTTC. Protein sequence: CASSLQTGAGETQYF.

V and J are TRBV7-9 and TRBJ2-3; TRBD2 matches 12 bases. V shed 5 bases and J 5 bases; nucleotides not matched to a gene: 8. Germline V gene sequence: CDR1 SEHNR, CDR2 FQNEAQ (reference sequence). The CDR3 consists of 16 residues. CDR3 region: CASSPRLAGDRDTQYF. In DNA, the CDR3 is TGTGCCAGCAGCCCACGACTAGCGGGAGATCGAGATACGCAGTATTTT.

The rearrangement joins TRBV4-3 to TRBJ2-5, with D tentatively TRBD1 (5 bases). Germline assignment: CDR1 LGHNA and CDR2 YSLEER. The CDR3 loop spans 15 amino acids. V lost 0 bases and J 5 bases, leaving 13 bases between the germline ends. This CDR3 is CASSQDWGPSETQYF. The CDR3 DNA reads TGCGCCAGCAGCCAAGATTGGGGCCCGAGTGAGACCCAGTACTTC.

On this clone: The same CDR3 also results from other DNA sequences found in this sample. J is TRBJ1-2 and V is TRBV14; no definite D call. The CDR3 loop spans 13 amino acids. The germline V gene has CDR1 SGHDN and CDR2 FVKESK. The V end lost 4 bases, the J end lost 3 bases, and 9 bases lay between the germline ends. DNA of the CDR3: TGTGCCAGCAGCCCCAACATGGACTATGGCTACACCTTC. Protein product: CASSPNMDYGYTF.

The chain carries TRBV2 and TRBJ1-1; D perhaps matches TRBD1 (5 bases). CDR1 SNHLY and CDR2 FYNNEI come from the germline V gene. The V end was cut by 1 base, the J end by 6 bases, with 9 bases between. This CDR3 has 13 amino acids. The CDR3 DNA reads TGTGCCAGCAGTGAAGGGCGGGGGGCTGAAGCTTTCTTT. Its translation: CASSEGRGAEAFF.

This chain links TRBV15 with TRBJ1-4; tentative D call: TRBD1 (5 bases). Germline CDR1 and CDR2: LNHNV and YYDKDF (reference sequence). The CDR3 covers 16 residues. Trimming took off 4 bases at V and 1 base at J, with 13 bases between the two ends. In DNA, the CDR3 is TGTGCCACCAGCACCCGAGGAGGGGAAACTAATGAAAAACTGTTTTTT. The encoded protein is CATSTRGGETNEKLFF.

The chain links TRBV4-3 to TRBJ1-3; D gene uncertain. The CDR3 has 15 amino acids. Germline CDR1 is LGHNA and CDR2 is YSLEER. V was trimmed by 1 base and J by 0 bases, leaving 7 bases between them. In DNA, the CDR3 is TGCGCCAGCAGCCAAGCCTCCTTCTCTGGAAACACCATATATTTT. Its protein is CASSQASFSGNTIYF.

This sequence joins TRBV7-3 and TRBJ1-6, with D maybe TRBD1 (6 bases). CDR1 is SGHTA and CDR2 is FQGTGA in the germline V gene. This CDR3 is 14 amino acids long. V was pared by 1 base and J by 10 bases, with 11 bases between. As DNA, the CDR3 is TGTGCCAGCAGCTTAATGGGGGGGCCCTCACCCCTCCACTTT. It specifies CASSLMGGPSPLHF.

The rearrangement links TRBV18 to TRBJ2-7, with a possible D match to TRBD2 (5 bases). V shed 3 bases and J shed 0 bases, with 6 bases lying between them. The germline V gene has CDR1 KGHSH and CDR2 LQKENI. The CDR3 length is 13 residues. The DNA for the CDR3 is TGTGCCAGCTCACCGGCGGGCTCCTACGAGCAGTACTTC. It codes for CASSPAGSYEQYF.

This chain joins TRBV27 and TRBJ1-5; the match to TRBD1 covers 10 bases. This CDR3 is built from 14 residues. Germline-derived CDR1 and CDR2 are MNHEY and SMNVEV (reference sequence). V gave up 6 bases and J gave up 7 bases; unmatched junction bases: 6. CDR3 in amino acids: CASSPGTGVQPQHF. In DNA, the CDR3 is TGTGCCAGCAGCCCCGGGACAGGGGTCCAGCCCCAGCATTTT.

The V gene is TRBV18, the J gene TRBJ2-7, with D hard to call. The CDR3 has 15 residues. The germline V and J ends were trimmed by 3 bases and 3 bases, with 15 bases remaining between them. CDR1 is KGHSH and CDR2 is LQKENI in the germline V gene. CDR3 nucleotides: TGTGCCAGCTCACCGCCGGGTCTCCCCATCTACGAGCAGTACTTC. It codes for CASSPPGLPIYEQYF.

The CDR3, as DNA: TGCGCCAGCAGCCATCCTGGGGCTAGCGCAGATACGCAGTATTTT. Its protein is CASSHPGASADTQYF. V usage is TRBV5-1 and J usage is TRBJ2-3; maybe TRBD2 (6 bases). Germline V gene lookup returns CDR1 SGHRS and CDR2 YFSETQ. The CDR3 runs 15 residues. Trimming removed 4 bases from V and 4 bases from J, with 16 bases in between. The entire variable domain, with the rest obtained from reference TRBV5-1 and TRBJ2-3, is as follows: KAGVTQTPRYLIKTRGQQVTLSCSPISGHRSVSWYQQTPGQGLQFLFEYFSETQRNKGNFPGRFSGRQFSNSRSEMNVSTLELGDSALYLCASSHPGASADTQYFGPGTRLTVL.

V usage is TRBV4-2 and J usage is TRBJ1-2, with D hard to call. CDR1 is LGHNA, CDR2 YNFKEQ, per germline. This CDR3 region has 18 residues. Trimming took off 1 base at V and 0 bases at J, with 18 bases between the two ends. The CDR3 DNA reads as TGTGCCAGCAGCCAAGCGGTAATCCCGGGTTCTGCTAACTATGGCTACACCTTC. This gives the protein CASSQAVIPGSANYGYTF.

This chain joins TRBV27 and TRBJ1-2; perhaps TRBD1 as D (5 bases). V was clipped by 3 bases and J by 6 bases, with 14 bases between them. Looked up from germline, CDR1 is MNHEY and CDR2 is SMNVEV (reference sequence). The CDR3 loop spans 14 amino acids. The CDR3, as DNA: TGTGCCAGCAGTTTGGGGGGGAGGGTGAATGGCTACACCTTC. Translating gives CASSLGGRVNGYTF.

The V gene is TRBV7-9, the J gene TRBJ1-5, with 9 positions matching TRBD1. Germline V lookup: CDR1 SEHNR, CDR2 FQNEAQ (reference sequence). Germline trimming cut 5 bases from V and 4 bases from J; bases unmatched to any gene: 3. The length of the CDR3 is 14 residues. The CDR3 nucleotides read TGTGCCAGCAGCCCCGGGACAGGGAATCAGCCCCAGCATTTT. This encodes CASSPGTGNQPQHF.

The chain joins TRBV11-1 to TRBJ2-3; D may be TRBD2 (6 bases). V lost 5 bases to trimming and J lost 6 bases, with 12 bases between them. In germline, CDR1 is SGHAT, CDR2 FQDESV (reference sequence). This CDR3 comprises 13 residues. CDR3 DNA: TGTGCCAGCAGCGGGGAGCTAGCGGATACGCAGTATTTT. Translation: CASSGELADTQYF.

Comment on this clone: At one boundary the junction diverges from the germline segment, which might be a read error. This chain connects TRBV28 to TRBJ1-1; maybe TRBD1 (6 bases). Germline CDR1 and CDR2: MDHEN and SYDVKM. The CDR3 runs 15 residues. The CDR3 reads CASNLPQGIPTEAFF. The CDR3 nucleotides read TGTGCCAGCAACCTACCTCAGGGGATTCCTACTGAGGCTTTCTTT.

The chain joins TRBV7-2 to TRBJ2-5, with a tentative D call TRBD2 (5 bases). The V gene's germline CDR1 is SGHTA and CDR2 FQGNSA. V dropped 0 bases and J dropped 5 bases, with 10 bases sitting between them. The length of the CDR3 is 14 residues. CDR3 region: CASSLAGVRETQYF. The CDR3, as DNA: TGTGCCAGCAGCTTAGCGGGAGTCAGGGAGACCCAGTACTTC.

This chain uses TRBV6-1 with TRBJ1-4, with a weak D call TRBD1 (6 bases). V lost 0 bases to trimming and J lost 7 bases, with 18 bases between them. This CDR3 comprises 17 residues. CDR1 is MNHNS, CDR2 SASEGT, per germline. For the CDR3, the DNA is TGTGCCAGCAGTGAAGCGCATCGAGGGGGGGGTGGTGAAAAACTGTTTTTT. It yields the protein CASSEAHRGGGGEKLFF.